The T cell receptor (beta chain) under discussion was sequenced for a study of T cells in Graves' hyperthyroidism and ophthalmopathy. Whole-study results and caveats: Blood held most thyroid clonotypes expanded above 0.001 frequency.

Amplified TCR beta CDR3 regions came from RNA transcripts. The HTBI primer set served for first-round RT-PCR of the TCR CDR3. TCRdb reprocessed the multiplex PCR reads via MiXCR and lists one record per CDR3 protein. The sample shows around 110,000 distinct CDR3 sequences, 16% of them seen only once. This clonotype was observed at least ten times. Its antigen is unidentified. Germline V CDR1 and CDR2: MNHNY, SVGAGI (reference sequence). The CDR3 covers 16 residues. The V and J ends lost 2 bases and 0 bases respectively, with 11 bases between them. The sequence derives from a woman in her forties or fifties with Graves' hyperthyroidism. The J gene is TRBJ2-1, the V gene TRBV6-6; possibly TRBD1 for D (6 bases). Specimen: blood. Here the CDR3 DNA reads TGTGCCAGCAGTTACGTACAGGGAACCTCCTACAATGAGCAGTTCTTC. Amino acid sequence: CASSYVQGTSYNEQFF.